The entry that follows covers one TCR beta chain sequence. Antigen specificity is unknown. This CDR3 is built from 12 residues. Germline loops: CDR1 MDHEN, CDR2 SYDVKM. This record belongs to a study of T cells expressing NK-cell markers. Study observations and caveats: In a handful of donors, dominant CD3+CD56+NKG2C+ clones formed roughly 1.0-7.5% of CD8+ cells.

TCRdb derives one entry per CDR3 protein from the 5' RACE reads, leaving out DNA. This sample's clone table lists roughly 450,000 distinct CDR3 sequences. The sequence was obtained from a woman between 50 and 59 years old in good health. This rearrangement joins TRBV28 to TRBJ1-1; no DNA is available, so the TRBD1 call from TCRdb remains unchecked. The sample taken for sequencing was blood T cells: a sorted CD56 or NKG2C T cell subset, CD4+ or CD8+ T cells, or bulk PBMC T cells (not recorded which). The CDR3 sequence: CASNGRPLGAFF.